Given below is one T cell receptor beta chain in context. The data were obtained in a study of technical replicates of blood from several donors. Only in-frame clones appear in the TCRdb table, and some are missing; sequencing was by immunoSEQ multiplex PCR. The data hold 75,000 to 95,000 clones, with 96% observed a single time. V lost 6 bases and J lost 7, with 16 bases in between. Germline V CDR1 and CDR2: SEHNR, FQNEAQ (reference sequence). The CDR3 consists of 13 residues. The TCR was taken from a human donor in good health. This chain uses TRBV7-9 with TRBJ2-7; a possible D gene is TRBD2 (5 bases). The specimen was T cells isolated from PBMCs. The DNA for the CDR3 is TGTGCCAGCAGGGGTGTGGGCCCGGGGGAGCAGTACTTC. This encodes CASRGVGPGEQYF.